This T cell receptor beta chain appears in the sequencing data of a study of blood T cell repertoires in COVID-19. How the authors handled the data: Amplified reference gene primers provided the basis for estimating nucleated cell counts. This table comes from immunoSEQ multiplex PCR, and its TCRdb copy is limited to in-frame clones, with some not included. V and J calls and clone size follow that table, whereas D and trimming were derived from the DNA. This sample yields 220,000 or so clones, of which 84% are seen a single time; 6.8% belongs to the top ten. This CDR3 spans 15 amino acids. The germline gives CDR1 MNHEY, CDR2 SVGAGI. J gave up 1 base and V 6 bases, and 8 bases lay outside the gene matches.

Sequencing was performed on PBMCs or T cells enriched from blood (not recorded which). The V and J genes are TRBV6-5 and TRBJ1-1, with TRBD1 identical over 7 bases. This sequence originates from a woman in her 40s who had recovered from COVID-19. In DNA form, the CDR3 reads TGTGCCAGCAGCAGACAGGGTCTTTGGAACACTGAAGCTTTCTTT. Amino acid sequence: CASSRQGLWNTEAFF.